This T cell receptor beta chain was identified in a study of blood T cell repertoires in COVID-19. Sequencing was performed with immunoSEQ multiplex PCR; in TCRdb, only in-frame clones are kept and a portion is missing. This table holds hundreds of thousands of clones, 80% to 90% found once. Participants' own reports of clinical history determined their cohort assignment. Symptom resolution, clearance, or two negative PCRs marked the recovered donors of Cohort 3. A single count supports this clone. Sequences were obtained from PBMCs or T cells enriched from blood (not recorded which). The receptor comes from a man aged 35 to 55 who had recovered from COVID-19.

CDR3 loop: CASSQDWTSHETQYF. The CDR3 DNA sequence: TGTGCCAGCAGCCAAGATTGGACTAGCCATGAGACCCAGTACTTC. This chain connects TRBV3-1 (or the pseudogene TRBV3-2) to TRBJ2-5; 8 positions match TRBD2. Per the germline V gene, CDR1 is LGHDT and CDR2 is YNNKEL (reference sequence). Trimming took 0 bases from V and 5 from J; bases not matched to a gene: 5. The CDR3 spans 15 residues.